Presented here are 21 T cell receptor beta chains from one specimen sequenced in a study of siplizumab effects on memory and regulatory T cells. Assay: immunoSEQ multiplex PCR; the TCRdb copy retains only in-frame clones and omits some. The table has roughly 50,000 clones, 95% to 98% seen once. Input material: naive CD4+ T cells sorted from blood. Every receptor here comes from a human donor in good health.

The CDR3 loop is CASSLGGNYGYTF. DNA of the CDR3: TGTGCCAGCAGCTTAGGCGGTAACTATGGCTACACCTTC. The chain links TRBV7-8 to TRBJ1-2; no reliable D call. V lost 1 base to trimming and J lost 1 base, with 4 bases between them. Germline CDR1 reads SGHVS; CDR2 reads FQNEAQ. The CDR3 spans 13 residues.

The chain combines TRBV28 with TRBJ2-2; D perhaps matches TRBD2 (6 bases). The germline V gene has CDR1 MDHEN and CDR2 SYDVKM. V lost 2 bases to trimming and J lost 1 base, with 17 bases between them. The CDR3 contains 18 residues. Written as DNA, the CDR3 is TGTGCCAGCAGTTTAAGGGGCCCGAGGGGACTGAACACCGGGGAGCTGTTTTTT. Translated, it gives CASSLRGPRGLNTGELFF. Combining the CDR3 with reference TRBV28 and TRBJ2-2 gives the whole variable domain DVKVTQSSRYLVKRTGEKVFLECVQDMDHENMFWYRQDPGLGLRLIYFSYDVKMKEKGDIPEGYSVSREKKERFSLILESASTNQTSMYLCASSLRGPRGLNTGELFFGEGSRLTVL.

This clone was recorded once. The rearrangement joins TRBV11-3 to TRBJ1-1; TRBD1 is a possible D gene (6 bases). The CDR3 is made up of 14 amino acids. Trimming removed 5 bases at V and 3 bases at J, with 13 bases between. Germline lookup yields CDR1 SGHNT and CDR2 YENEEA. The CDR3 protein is CASSIGGRDTEAFF. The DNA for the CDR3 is TGTGCCAGCAGCATAGGGGGAAGAGACACTGAAGCTTTCTTT.

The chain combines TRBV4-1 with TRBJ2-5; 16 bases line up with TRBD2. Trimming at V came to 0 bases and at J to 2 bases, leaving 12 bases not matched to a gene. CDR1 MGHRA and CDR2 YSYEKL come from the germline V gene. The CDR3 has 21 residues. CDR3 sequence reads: CASSQDRGPGLAGGVQETQYF. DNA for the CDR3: TGCGCCAGCAGCCAAGATAGAGGCCCGGGACTAGCGGGAGGGGTGCAAGAGACCCAGTACTTC.

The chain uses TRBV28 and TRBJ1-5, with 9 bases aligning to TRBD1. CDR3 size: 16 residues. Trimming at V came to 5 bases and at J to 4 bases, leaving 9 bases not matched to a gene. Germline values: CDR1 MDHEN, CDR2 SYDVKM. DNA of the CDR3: TGTGCCAGCAGTCTTTTGACAGGGGGACTTAATCAGCCCCAGCATTTT. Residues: CASSLLTGGLNQPQHF.

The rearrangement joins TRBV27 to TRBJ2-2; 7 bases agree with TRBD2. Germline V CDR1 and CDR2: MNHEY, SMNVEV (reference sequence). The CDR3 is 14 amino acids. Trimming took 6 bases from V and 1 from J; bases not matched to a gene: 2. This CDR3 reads CASRLALNTGELFF. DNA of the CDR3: TGTGCCAGCAGACTAGCGTTGAACACCGGGGAGCTGTTTTTT.

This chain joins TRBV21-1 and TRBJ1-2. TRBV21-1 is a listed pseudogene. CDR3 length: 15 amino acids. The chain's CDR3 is CASSNRARPNYGYTF. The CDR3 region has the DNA TGTGCCAGCAGCAATAGGGCTCGTCCTAACTATGGCTACACCTTC.

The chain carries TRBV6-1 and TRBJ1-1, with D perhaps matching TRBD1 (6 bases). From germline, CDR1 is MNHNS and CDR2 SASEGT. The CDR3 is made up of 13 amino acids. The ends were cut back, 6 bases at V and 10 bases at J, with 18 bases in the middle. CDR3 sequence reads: CASSLPGGRRAFF. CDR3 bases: TGTGCCAGCAGCCTACCGGGGGGGCGCAGAGCTTTCTTT.

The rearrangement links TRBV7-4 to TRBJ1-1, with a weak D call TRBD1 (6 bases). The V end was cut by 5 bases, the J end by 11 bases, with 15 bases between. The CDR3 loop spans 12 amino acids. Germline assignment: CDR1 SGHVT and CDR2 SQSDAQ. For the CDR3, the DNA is TGTGCCAGCAGCCACGAACAGGGTGAGGCTTTCTTT. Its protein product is CASSHEQGEAFF. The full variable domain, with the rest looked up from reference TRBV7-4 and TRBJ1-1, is GAGVSQSPRYKVAKRGRDVALRCDSISGHVTLYWYRQTLGQGSEVLTYSQSDAQRDKSGRPSGRFSAERPERSVSTLKIQRTEQGDSAVYLCASSHEQGEAFFGQGTRLTVV.

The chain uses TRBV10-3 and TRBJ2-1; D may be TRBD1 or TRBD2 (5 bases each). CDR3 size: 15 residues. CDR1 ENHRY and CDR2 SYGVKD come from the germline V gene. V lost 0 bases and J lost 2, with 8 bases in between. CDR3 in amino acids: CAISESGPTYNEQFF. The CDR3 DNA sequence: TGTGCCATCAGTGAGTCGGGACCTACCTACAATGAGCAGTTCTTC.

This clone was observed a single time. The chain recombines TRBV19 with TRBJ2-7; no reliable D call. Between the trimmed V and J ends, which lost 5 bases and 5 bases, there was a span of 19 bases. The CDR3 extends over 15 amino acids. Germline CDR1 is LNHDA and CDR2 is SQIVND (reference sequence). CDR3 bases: TGTGCCAGTAGTCCCCCCATGGGCCGAAGGAACGAGCAGTACTTC. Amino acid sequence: CASSPPMGRRNEQYF.

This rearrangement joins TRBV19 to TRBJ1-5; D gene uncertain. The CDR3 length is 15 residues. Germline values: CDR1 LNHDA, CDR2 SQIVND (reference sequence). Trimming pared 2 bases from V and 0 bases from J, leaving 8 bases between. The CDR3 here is CASSITANSNQPQHF. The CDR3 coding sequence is TGTGCCAGTAGTATAACAGCTAATAGCAATCAGCCCCAGCATTTT.

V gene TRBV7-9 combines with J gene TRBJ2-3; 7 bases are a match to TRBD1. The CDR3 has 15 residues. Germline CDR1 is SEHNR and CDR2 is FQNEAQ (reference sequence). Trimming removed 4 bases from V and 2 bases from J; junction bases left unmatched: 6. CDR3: CASSWTGDATDTQYF. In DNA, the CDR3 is TGTGCCAGCAGCTGGACAGGAGACGCCACAGATACGCAGTATTTT.

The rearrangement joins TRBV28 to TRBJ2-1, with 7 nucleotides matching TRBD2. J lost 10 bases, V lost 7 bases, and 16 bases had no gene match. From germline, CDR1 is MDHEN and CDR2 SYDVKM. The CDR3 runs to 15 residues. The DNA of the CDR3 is TGTGCCAGCACCACCCCTGTGGGGGGGAAGGGGGAGCAGTTCTTC. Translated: CASTTPVGGKGEQFF.

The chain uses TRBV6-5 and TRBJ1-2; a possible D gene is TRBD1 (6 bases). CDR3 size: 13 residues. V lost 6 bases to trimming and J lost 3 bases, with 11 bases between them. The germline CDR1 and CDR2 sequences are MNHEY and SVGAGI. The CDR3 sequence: CASRYRVDYGYTF. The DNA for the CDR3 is TGTGCCAGCAGATACAGGGTGGACTATGGCTACACCTTC.

The CDR3 DNA follows: TGTGCCAGCACCCGGACACTTAACACCGGGGAGCTGTTTTTT. Translating it yields CASTRTLNTGELFF. This chain uses TRBV6-5 with TRBJ2-2; D possibly corresponds to TRBD1 (5 bases). The CDR3 spans 14 residues. From germline, CDR1 is MNHEY and CDR2 SVGAGI. Trimming took off 7 bases at V and 2 bases at J, with 11 bases between the two ends.

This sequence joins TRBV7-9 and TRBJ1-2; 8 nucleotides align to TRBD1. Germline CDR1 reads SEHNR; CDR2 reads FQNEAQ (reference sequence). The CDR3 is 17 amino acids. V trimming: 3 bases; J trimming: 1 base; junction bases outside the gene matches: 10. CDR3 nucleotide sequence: TGTGCCAGCAGCTTTGTCGGCAGGGGGCCGCGTAACTATGGCTACACCTTC. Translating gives CASSFVGRGPRNYGYTF.

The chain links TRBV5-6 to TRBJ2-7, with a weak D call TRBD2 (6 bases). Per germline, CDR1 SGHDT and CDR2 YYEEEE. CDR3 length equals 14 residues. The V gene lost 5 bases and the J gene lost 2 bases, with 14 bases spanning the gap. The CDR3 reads CASSRGTLAYEQYF. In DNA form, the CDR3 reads TGTGCCAGCAGTCGCGGGACTCTAGCCTACGAGCAGTACTTC.

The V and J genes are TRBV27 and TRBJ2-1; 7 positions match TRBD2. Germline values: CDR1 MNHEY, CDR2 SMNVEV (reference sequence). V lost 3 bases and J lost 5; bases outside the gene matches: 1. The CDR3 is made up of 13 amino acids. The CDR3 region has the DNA TGTGCCAGCAGTTTCCTAGCGGACAATGAGCAGTTCTTC. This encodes CASSFLADNEQFF.

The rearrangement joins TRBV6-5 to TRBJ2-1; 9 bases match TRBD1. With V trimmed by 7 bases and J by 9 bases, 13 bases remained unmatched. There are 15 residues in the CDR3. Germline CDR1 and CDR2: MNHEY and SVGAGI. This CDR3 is CASTMDRGHYVEQFF. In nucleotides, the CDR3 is TGTGCCAGCACTATGGACAGGGGACATTACGTTGAGCAGTTCTTC.

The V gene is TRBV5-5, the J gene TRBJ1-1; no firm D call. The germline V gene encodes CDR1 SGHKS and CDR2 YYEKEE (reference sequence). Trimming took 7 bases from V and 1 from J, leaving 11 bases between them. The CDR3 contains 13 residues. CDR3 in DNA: TGTGCCAGCTTAAAATTGGGGAACACTGAAGCTTTCTTT. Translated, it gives CASLKLGNTEAFF. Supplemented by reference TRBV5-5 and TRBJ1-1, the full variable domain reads DAGVTQSPTHLIKTRGQQVTLRCSPISGHKSVSWYQQVLGQGPQFIFQYYEKEERGRGNFPDRFSARQFPNYSSELNVNALLLGDSALYLCASLKLGNTEAFFGQGTRLTVV.